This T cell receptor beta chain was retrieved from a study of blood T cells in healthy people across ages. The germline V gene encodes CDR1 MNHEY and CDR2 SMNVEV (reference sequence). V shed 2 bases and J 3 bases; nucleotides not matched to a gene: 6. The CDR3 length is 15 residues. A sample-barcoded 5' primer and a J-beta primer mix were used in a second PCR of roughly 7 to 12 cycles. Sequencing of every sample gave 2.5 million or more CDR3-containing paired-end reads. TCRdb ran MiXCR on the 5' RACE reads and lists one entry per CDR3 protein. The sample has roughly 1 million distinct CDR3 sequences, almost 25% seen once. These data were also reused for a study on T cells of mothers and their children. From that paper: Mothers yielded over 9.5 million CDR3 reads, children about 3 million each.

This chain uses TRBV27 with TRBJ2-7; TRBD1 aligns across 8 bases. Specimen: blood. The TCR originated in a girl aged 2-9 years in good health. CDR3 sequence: CASSLLGQALYEQYF. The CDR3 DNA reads TGTGCCAGCAGTTTACTGGGACAGGCTCTCTACGAGCAGTACTTC.